A selection of T cell receptor beta chains follows, all from one sample in a study of tumor and adjacent non-tumor tissue in lung cancer. Using its own MiXCR run on the multiplex PCR reads, TCRdb lists one record per CDR3 protein. The data show about 110,000 distinct CDR3 sequences, roughly three fifths seen once. The sequenced material came from distant non-tumor lung tissue. All receptors come from a man aged 60-69 years with non-small cell lung cancer. CDR3s include the opening cysteine and the closing phenylalanine or tryptophan. Fields, in order: V gene, D gene, J gene, clone size, CDR3 DNA, CDR3 protein. D genes are given only for firm matches. Clone size is given for some rows only: seen once, a few or many times, or a class if the clone is expanded.

>TRBV29-1|-|TRBJ1-1|-
TGCAGCTTTGATCCACGCAAGACAGTCTTTGGCACTGAAACTTTCTTT
CSFDPRKTVFGTETFF
>TRBV7-9|-|TRBJ1-2|once
TGTGCCAGCACCAATCAAGACAAGGGGAATAACTATGGCCACACCTTC
CASTNQDKGNNYGHTF
>TRBV5-6|TRBD2|TRBJ2-1|-
TGTGCCAGCAGCCCCGGGGCTAGCGGGAGGGATTTAGGCGATGAGCAGTTCTTC
CASSPGASGRDLGDEQFF
>TRBV10-2|-|TRBJ2-1|many
TGCGCCAGCAGCGGGCAGTCCAGGAGGGTCTCCTACAATGAGCAGTTCTTC
CASSGQSRRVSYNEQFF
>TRBV10-3|-|TRBJ2-5|many
TGTGCCATCAGTGAGTCGGTTCTCCAAGAGACCCAGTACTTC
CAISESVLQETQYF
>TRBV6-6|TRBD1|TRBJ1-5|many
TGTGCCAGCAGTTATAACAGGGGGCGCAATCAGCCCCAGCATTTT
CASSYNRGRNQPQHF
>TRBV11-2|-|TRBJ2-7|-
TGTGCCAGCAGCTTAGGCCTGCACGTGCAATACTTC
CASSLGLHVQYF
>TRBV2|-|TRBJ1-2|-
TGTGCCAGCAGTGCCGGCCGCTATGGCCACACCTTC
CASSAGRYGHTF
>TRBV4-2|-|TRBJ1-2|-
TGTGCTAGCAGCCAAGTGATGTCCGGGGGTGATTGCTACACCTTC
CASSQVMSGGDCYTF
>TRBV11-2|-|TRBJ2-3|many
TGTGCCAGCAGCTACCCTCCGGGTCGAAGCACAGATACGCAGTATTTT
CASSYPPGRSTDTQYF
>TRBV12-3/TRBV12-4|-|TRBJ2-1|medium-sized
TGTGCCAGCAGTCCCAAGGGCGGGGTCACCTACAATGAGCAGTTCTTC
CASSPKGGVTYNEQFF
>TRBV5-6|TRBD1|TRBJ2-1|-
TGTGCCAGCAGTTGGGGACAGAAGAATGATCAGTTCTTC
CASSWGQKNDQFF
>TRBV29-1|-|TRBJ2-5|once
TGTAGCGTAGCCACATGGGGAAGAGAGACCCAGTACTTC
CSVATWGRETQYF
>TRBV14|-|TRBJ1-6|-
TGTGCCAGTACAAGGGGGAATCCACCCCTCCAGTTT
CASTRGNPPLQF
>TRBV6-6|-|TRBJ2-3|-
TGTGCCAGCAGGCCATACCGGGACGCGGTGAGCACAGACACTCAGTATTTT
CASRPYRDAVSTDTQYF
>TRBV20-1|-|TRBJ2-1|few
TGCAGTGCTACCCTCCCGATCAACAATGAGCTGTTCTTC
CSATLPINNELFF
>TRBV2|TRBD1|TRBJ2-1|-
TGTGCCAGCAGTTTGGACAGGGGGCAGTTCTTC
CASSLDRGQFF
>TRBV12-3/TRBV12-4|-|TRBJ1-4|many
TGTGCCAGCAGTTTAACAGGAGGCTTTGAAAAACTGTTTTTT
CASSLTGGFEKLFF
>TRBV28|-|TRBJ2-5|-
TGTGCCAGCACAGACGGGGCGCAGGGAGGAAGCGGGACCCAGTACTTC
CASTDGAQGGSGTQYF
>TRBV6-5|-|TRBJ2-3|-
TGTGCCAGTCATAGTACTTACTTGGGCGCAGATACGCAGTATTTT
CASHSTYLGADTQYF
>TRBV11-1|-|TRBJ2-2|once
TGTGCCAGCAGCTTTGAAATGAGCGGTGTGCTGTTTTTT
CASSFEMSGVLFF
>TRBV4-1|TRBD2|TRBJ2-7|-
TGCGCCAGCAGCCGAGACAGAAGAGGCACACCGGGACTAGCAGATATCTACGAGCAGTGCTTC
CASSRDRRGTPGLADIYEQCF
>TRBV4-3|-|TRBJ2-1|-
TGCGCCAGCAACCAACTCAGTCCTGAGGCTGAGCAGTTCTTC
CASNQLSPEAEQFF
>TRBV11-2|-|TRBJ2-5|-
TGTGCGAGCAGCCCCCGTATTAGTGGGGTGGGGGAGACCCAGTACTTC
CASSPRISGVGETQYF
>TRBV6-5|TRBD1|TRBJ2-7|-
TGTGCCATCTGTTACACGCCAGGGACAGGTCATAAGTCCTACGAGCAGTACTTC
CAICYTPGTGHKSYEQYF
>TRBV7-9|-|TRBJ1-2|-
TGTGCCAGCAGCCCTACAAGGAATGGCTACACCTTC
CASSPTRNGYTF
>TRBV5-1|TRBD2|TRBJ2-7|-
TGCGCCAGCAGCTTGGGACTAGCGGGAGGACAATCCTACGAGCAGTACTTC
CASSLGLAGGQSYEQYF